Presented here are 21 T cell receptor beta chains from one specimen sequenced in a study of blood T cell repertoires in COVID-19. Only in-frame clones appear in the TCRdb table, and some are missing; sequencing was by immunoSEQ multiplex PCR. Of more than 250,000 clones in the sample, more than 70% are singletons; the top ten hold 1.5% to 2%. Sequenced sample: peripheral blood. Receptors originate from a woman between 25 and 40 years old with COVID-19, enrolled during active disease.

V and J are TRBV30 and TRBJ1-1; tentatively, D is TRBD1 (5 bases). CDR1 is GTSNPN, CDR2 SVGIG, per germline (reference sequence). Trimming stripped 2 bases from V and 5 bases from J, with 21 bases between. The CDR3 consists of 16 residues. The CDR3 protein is CAWSLGVGGVWTEAFF. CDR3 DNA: TGTGCCTGGAGTCTAGGGGTTGGGGGGGTGTGGACTGAAGCTTTCTTT.

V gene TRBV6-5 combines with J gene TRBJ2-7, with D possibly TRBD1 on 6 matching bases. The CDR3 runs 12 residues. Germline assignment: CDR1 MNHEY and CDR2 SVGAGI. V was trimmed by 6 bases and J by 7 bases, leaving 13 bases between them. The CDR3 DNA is TGTGCCAGCAGCCTACAGGGTGTTGAGCAGTACTTC. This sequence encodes CASSLQGVEQYF.

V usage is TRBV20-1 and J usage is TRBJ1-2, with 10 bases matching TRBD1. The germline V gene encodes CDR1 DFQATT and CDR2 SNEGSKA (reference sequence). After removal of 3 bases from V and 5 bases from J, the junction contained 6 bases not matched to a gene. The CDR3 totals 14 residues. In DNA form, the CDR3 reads TGCAGTGCTAGTGGGACAGGGGCTACATATGGCTACACCTTC. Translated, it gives CSASGTGATYGYTF.

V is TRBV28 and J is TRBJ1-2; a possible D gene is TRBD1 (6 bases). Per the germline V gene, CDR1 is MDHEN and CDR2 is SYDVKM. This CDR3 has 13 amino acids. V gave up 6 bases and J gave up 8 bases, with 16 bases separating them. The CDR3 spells CASSHYRDRGYTF. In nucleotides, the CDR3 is TGTGCCAGCAGCCACTACAGGGATCGAGGCTACACCTTC.

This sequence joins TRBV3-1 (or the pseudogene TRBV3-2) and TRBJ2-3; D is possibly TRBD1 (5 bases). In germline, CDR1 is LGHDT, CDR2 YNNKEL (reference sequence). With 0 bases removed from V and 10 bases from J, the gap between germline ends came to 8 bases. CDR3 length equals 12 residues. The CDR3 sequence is CASSQEGRAQYF. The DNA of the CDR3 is TGTGCCAGCAGCCAAGAGGGCAGGGCGCAGTATTTT.

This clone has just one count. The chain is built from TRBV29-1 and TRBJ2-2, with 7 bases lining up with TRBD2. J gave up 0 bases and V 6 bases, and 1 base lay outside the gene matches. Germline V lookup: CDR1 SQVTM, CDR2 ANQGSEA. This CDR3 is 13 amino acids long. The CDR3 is CSVLAANTGELFF. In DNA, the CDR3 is TGCAGCGTCCTAGCGGCGAACACCGGGGAGCTGTTTTTT.

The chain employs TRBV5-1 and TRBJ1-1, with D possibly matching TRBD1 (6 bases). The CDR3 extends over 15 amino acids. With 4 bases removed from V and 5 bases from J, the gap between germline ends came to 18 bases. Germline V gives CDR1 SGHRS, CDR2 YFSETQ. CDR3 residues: CASSPQTGSGTEAFF. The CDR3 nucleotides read TGCGCCAGCAGCCCACAAACAGGGAGCGGAACTGAAGCTTTCTTT.

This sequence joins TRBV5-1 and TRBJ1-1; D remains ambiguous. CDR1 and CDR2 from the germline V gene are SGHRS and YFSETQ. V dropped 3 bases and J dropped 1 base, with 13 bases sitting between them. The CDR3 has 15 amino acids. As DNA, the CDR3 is TGCGCCAGCAGCTCGACGGCAGGTTCGAACACTGAAGCTTTCTTT. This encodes CASSSTAGSNTEAFF.

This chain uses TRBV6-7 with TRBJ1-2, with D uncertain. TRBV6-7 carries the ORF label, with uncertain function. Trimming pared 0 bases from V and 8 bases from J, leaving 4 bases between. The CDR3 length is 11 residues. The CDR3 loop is CASSYSRGYTF. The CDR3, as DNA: TGTGCCAGCAGTTACTCGCGGGGCTACACCTTC.

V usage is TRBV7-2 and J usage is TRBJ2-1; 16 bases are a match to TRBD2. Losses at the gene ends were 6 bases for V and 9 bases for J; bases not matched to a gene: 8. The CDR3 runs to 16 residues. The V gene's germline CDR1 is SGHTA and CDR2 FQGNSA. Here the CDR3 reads CASRITGTSGGGEQFF. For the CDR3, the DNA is TGTGCCAGCAGAATTACCGGGACTAGCGGGGGGGGTGAGCAGTTCTTC.

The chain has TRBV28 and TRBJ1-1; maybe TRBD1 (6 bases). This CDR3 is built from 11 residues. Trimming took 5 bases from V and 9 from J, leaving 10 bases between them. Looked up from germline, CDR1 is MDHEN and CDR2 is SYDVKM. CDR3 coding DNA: TGTGCCAGCAGTGAGGGGGTGCAAGCTTTCTTT. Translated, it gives CASSEGVQAFF.

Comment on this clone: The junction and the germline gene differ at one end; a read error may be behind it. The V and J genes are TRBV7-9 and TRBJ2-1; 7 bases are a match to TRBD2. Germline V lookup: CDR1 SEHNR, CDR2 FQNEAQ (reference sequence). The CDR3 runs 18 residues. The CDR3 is CASSLFSNGEGHYNGQFF. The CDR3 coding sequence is TGTGCCAGCAGCTTATTTAGCAACGGGGAGGGTCATTACAATGGGCAGTTCTTC.

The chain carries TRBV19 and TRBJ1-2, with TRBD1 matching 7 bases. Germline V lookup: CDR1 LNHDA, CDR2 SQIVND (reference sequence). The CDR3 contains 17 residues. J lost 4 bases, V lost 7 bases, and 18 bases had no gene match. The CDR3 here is CASTDPYYRDSSYGYTF. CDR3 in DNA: TGTGCCAGTACCGACCCATATTACCGGGACAGCTCCTATGGCTACACCTTC.

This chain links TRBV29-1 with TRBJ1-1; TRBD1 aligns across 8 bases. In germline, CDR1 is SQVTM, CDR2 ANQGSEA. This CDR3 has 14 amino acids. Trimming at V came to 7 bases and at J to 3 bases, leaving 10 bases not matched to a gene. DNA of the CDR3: TGCAGCGCTTCCGGGACAGGTGCCTACACTGAAGCTTTCTTT. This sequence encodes CSASGTGAYTEAFF.

The CDR3 DNA reads TGCGCCAGCAGCTTGGACAGAGTTAGCACAGATACGCAGTATTTT. This sequence encodes CASSLDRVSTDTQYF. The chain employs TRBV5-1 and TRBJ2-3; D not resolved. In germline, CDR1 is SGHRS, CDR2 YFSETQ. This CDR3 has 15 residues. V lost 0 bases and J lost 0, with 8 bases in between.

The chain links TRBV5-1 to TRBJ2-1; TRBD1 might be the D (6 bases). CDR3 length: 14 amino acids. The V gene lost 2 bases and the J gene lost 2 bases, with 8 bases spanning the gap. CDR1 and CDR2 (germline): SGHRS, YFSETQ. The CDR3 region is CASSLGQPYNEQFF. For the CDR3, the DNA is TGCGCCAGCAGCTTAGGACAGCCCTACAATGAGCAGTTCTTC.

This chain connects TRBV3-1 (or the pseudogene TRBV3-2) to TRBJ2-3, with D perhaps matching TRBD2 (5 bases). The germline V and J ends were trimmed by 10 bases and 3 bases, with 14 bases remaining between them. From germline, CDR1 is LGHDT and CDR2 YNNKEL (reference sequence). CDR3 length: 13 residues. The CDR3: CATKLDATDTQYF. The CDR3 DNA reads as TGTGCCACCAAACTAGATGCGACAGATACGCAGTATTTT.

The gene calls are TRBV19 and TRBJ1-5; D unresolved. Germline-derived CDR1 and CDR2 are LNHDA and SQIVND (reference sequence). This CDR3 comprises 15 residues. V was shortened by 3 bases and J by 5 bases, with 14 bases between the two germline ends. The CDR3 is CASSISVGGYQPQHF. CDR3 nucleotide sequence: TGTGCCAGTAGTATCTCGGTTGGCGGGTATCAGCCCCAGCATTTT.

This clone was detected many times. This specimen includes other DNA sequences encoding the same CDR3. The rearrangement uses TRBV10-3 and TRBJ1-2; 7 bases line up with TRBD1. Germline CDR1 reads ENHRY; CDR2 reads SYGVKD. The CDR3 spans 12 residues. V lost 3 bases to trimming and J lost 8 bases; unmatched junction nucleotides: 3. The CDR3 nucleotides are TGTGCCATCAGTGAATCAGGGGGAGGCTACACCTTC. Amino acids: CAISESGGGYTF.

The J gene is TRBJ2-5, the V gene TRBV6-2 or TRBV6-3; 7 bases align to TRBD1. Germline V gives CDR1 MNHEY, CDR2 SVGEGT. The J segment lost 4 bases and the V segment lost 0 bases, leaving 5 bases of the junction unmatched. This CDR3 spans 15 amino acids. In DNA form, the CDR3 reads TGTGCCAGCAGTTACTCGGCTACAGGGGTAGAGACCCAGTACTTC. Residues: CASSYSATGVETQYF.

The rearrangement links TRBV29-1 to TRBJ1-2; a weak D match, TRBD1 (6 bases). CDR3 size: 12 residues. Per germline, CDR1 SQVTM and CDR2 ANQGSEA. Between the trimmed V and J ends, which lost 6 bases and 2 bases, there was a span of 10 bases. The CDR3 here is CSVSGTNYGYTF. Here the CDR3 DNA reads TGCAGCGTATCCGGGACAAACTATGGCTACACCTTC.